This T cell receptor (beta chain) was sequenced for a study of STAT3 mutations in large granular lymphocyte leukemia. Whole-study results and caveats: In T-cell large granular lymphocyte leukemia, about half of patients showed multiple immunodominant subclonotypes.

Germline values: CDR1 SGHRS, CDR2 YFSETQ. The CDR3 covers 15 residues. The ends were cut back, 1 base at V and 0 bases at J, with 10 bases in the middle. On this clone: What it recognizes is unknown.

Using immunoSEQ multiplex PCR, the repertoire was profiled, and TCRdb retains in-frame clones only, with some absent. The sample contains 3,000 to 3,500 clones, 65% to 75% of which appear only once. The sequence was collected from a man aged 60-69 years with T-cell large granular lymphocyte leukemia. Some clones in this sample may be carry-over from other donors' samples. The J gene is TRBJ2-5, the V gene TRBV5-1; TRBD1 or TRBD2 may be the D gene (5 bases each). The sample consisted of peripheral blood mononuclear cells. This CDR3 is CASSLSGAHQETQYF. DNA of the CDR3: TGCGCCAGCAGCTTGTCCGGGGCACACCAAGAGACCCAGTACTTC.